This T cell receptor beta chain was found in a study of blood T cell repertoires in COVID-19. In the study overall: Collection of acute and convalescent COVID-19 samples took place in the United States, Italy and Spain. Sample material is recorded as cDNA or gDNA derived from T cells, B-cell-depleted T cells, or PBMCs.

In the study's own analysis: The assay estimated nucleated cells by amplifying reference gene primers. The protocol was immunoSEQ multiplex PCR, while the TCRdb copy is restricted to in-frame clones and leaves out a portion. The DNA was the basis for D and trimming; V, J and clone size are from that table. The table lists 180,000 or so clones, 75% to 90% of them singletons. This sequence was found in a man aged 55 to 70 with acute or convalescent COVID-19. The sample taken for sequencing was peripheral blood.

The CDR3 protein is CASSLSQGVVQPQHF. The CDR3 DNA sequence: TGTGCCAGCAGTTTATCCCAGGGGGTAGTACAGCCCCAGCATTTT. The chain links TRBV28 to TRBJ1-5; 7 bases line up with TRBD1. The CDR3 spans 15 residues. Trimming cost V 1 base and J 7 bases; bases outside gene matches: 7. The germline V gene has CDR1 MDHEN and CDR2 SYDVKM.